A selection of T cell receptor beta chains follows, all from one sample in a study of regulatory T cells in long-lasting Graves disease. From the multiplex PCR reads, TCRdb called clonotypes with MiXCR, one entry per CDR3 protein. The sample carries 580,000 or so distinct CDR3 sequences, roughly 16% recorded once. These sequences were also reported in another study, on T cells in Graves' hyperthyroidism and ophthalmopathy.

The sample here was peripheral blood mononuclear cells (PBMCs), taken at new diagnosis, from a patient treated with antithyroid drugs. These TCRs come from a man aged 18 to 35 with Graves disease. Both conserved end residues are part of each CDR3. The D gene is left open where the match is weak. Clone size, where shown, is once, few, many, or a class for clones that have expanded.

CDR3nt	CDR3aa	v_gene	j_gene	abundance	d_gene
TGCGCCAGCTCTAGAGGGAACAATGAGCAGTTCTTC	CASSRGNNEQFF	TRBV12-3/TRBV12-4	TRBJ2-1	many	.
TGTGCCAGCAGCTTAGAGCGGACATACTCCTATAATTCACCCCTCCACTTT	CASSLERTYSYNSPLHF	TRBV7-2	TRBJ1-6	.	.
TGTGCCAGCAGCCCACGGGGCTCTGCCTACGAGCAGTACTTC	CASSPRGSAYEQYF	TRBV3-1	TRBJ2-7	.	.
TGTGCCAGCAGCCCGGGGACAGCGAATTCACCCCTCCACTTT	CASSPGTANSPLHF	TRBV3-1	TRBJ1-6	many	TRBD1
TGTGCCAGCAGCTTACCGGGGACAGCAGCTAACTATGGCTACACCTTC	CASSLPGTAANYGYTF	TRBV7-2	TRBJ1-2	.	TRBD1
TGTGCCAGCAGTGAGTCGACAGGCTACGAGCAGTACTTC	CASSESTGYEQYF	TRBV2	TRBJ2-7	many	.
TGCAGTGCTAGAGGGGACCGGACTAGCGGGCGGGATGAGCAGTTCTTC	CSARGDRTSGRDEQFF	TRBV20-1	TRBJ2-1	many	TRBD2
TGTGCCAGCAGTTACCAGGCTAGCGGGCCCAGCGGGGAGCTGTTTTTT	CASSYQASGPSGELFF	TRBV6-2/TRBV6-3	TRBJ2-2	.	TRBD2
TGCAGTGCCCCTACTAGCGGGAGGGCCCGCGAGCAGTACTTC	CSAPTSGRAREQYF	TRBV20-1	TRBJ2-7	.	TRBD2
TGTGCCAGCACCATAGGGACAGGGGTTGGGGCCTACAATGAGCAGTTCTTC	CASTIGTGVGAYNEQFF	TRBV27	TRBJ2-1	.	TRBD1
TGTGCCAGCAGCTCCCCGTACAAGGGCAACTCCTACGAGCAGTACTTC	CASSSPYKGNSYEQYF	TRBV7-6	TRBJ2-7	.	.
TGTGCCAGCAGTCCTGGGACTAGTGACGACGGGGAGCTGTTTTTT	CASSPGTSDDGELFF	TRBV12-3/TRBV12-4	TRBJ2-2	many	TRBD2
TGTGCCAGCAGTGAAGTAGGGCAGGGGACCGGTGAGCAGTTCTTC	CASSEVGQGTGEQFF	TRBV6-1	TRBJ2-1	few	.
TGTGCCACCAGCACCCCTGGGAGGAGCTACGAGCAGTACTTC	CATSTPGRSYEQYF	TRBV15	TRBJ2-7	many	.
TGCAGCGTTGAGTTGAAGGCAGGTGGCTACGAGCAGTACTTC	CSVELKAGGYEQYF	TRBV29-1	TRBJ2-7	few	.
TGTGCCAGCAGCCATGGGGGGGGGGCCTACAATGAGCAGTTCTTC	CASSHGGGAYNEQFF	TRBV7-9	TRBJ2-1	few	TRBD2
TGTGCCAGCAGCTTGGCCTGGACTAGCGCCCACAATGAGCAGTTCTTC	CASSLAWTSAHNEQFF	TRBV5-8	TRBJ2-1	many	TRBD2
TGTGCCAGCAGTCCGACGGGAGGGGGCTACTATGGCTACACCTTC	CASSPTGGGYYGYTF	TRBV27	TRBJ1-2	few	TRBD1
TGTGCCAGCAGTACTACCGGGGCCGACGATCAGCCCCAGCATTTT	CASSTTGADDQPQHF	TRBV6-1	TRBJ1-5	many	.
TGTGCCAGCAGCCAAGCGACTAGCGGCTCCTACGAGCAGTACTTC	CASSQATSGSYEQYF	TRBV4-2	TRBJ2-7	many	TRBD2
TGTGCCAGCAGCTCCCCGGAAGCGGCTTACGTCTACGAGCAGTACTTC	CASSSPEAAYVYEQYF	TRBV7-2	TRBJ2-7	many	.
TGTGCCTGGAGTCCGACAGGGGTGAGGGGCTACACCTTC	CAWSPTGVRGYTF	TRBV30	TRBJ1-2	many	TRBD1
TGTGCCACCGCTCGAGGACAGGGGACCGGGGAGCTGTTTTTT	CATARGQGTGELFF	TRBV5-4	TRBJ2-2	.	TRBD1
TGTGCCAGCAGCCCCACTAGCGGGGTGACCTACGAGCAGTACTTC	CASSPTSGVTYEQYF	TRBV7-8	TRBJ2-7	.	TRBD2
TGTGCCAGCAGACCGGCACAGGTACTCACCGGGGAGCTGTTTTTT	CASRPAQVLTGELFF	TRBV28	TRBJ2-2	few	.
TGTGCCAGCAGTTCCCTGGCGGGAGGGTGGAACGGGGAGCTGTTTTTT	CASSSLAGGWNGELFF	TRBV6-5	TRBJ2-2	.	TRBD2
TGTGCCTGGTCCCGGGACTTAAACAATGAGCAGTTCTTC	CAWSRDLNNEQFF	TRBV30	TRBJ2-1	few	.
TGTCCCTGGAGCTCAAATTCACCCCTCCACTTT	CPWSSNSPLHF	TRBV30	TRBJ1-6	few	.
TGTGCCAGCAGCTTTCCGGGACAGGGCTCCTACGAGCAGTACTTC	CASSFPGQGSYEQYF	TRBV11-2	TRBJ2-7	many	TRBD1
TGTGCCAGCAATACCCTCGGCACTGAAGCTTTCTTT	CASNTLGTEAFF	TRBV28	TRBJ1-1	.	.
TGCAGTGCTAGGGGCGCGCGGGAGGGCTGGACAGATACGCAGTATTTT	CSARGAREGWTDTQYF	TRBV20-1	TRBJ2-3	.	TRBD2
TGTGCCAGCAGTTTCGGGTCTGGGGCCAACGTCCTGACTTTC	CASSFGSGANVLTF	TRBV12-3/TRBV12-4	TRBJ2-6	few	.
TGTGCCATCAGTGGGGACAGGGCCGGGCAGCCGTACAATGAGCAGTTCTTC	CAISGDRAGQPYNEQFF	TRBV10-3	TRBJ2-1	.	TRBD1
TGCAGCGTTGAACCTAGCGGGAGCGAGCAGTACTTC	CSVEPSGSEQYF	TRBV29-1	TRBJ2-7	few	TRBD2